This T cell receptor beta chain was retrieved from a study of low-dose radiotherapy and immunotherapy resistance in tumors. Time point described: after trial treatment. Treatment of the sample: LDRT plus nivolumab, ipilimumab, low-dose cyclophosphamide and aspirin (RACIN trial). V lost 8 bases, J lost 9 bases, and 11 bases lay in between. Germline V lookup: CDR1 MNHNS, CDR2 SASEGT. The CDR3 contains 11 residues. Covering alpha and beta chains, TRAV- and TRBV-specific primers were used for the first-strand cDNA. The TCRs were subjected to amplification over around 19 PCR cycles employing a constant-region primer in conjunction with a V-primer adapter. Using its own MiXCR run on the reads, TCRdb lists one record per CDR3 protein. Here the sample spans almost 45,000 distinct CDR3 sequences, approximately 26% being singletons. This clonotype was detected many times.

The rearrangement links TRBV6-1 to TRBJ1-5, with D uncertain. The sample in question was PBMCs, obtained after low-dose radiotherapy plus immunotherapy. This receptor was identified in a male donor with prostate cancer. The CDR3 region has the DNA TGTGCCAGCGCGCACGGAGGGCCCCAGCATTTT. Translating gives CASAHGGPQHF.